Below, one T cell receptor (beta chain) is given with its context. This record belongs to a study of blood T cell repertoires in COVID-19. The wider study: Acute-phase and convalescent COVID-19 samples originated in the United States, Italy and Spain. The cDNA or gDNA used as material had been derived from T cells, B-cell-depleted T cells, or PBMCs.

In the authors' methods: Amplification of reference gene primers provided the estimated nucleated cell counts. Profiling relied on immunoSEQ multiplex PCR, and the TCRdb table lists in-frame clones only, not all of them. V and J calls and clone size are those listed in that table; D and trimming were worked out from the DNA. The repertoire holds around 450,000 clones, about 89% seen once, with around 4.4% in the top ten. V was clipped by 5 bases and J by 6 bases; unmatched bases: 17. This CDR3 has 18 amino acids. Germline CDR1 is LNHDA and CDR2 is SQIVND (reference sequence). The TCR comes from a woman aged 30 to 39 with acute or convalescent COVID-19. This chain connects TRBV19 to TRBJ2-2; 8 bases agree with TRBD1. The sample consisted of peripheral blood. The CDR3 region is CASSLRDRIVGGAGELFF. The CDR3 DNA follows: TGTGCCAGTAGTCTCCGGGACAGGATCGTCGGCGGTGCCGGGGAGCTGTTTTTT. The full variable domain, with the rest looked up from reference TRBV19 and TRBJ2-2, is DGGITQSPKYLFRKEGQNVTLSCEQNLNHDAMYWYRQDPGQGLRLIYYSQIVNDFQKGDIAEGYSVSREKKESFPLTVTSAQKNPTAFYLCASSLRDRIVGGAGELFFGEGSRLTVL.